The 18 T cell receptor beta chains given below trace back to one sample, sequenced in a study of patients and donors after allogeneic stem cell transplantation. TCRdb called the RT-PCR reads again in MiXCR, with one record for every CDR3 protein. The sample carries about a million distinct CDR3 sequences, more than 15% recorded once. Sequenced: blood, either unsorted or a sorted T cell fraction (not recorded which). The receptor source for this set is a human donor who was either an allogeneic HSCT recipient or a stem cell or donor lymphocyte infusion donor (not recorded which). It is not recorded whose cells these are; they may come from a transplant donor.

The rearrangement uses TRBV5-1 and TRBJ1-4; weak D call: TRBD1 (6 bases). From germline, CDR1 is SGHRS and CDR2 YFSETQ. V shed 3 bases and J shed 5 bases, with 14 bases lying between them. This CDR3 is built from 15 residues. The CDR3 spells CASSSLTGENEKLFF. The DNA of the CDR3 is TGCGCCAGCAGCTCCCTGACAGGAGAGAATGAAAAACTGTTTTTT.

The chain joins TRBV7-9 to TRBJ1-6, with D possibly matching TRBD1 (5 bases). Germline CDR1 and CDR2: SEHNR and FQNEAQ (reference sequence). The CDR3 runs to 13 residues. Trimming shortened V by 8 bases and J by 5 bases, and 10 bases separated the two germline ends. CDR3 in amino acids: CASQGRNNSPLHF. The CDR3 nucleotides read TGTGCCAGCCAGGGTCGAAATAATTCACCCCTCCACTTT.

This clonotype has more than one count but fewer than ten. This chain uses TRBV25-1 with TRBJ1-1; D remains unclear. The CDR3 contains 12 residues. Germline V gene sequence: CDR1 MGHDK, CDR2 SYGVNS. The V and J ends lost 6 bases and 5 bases respectively, with 10 bases between them. The CDR3 DNA sequence: TGTGCCAGCAGGGATGTGGTGACTGAAGCTTTCTTT. Its translation: CASRDVVTEAFF.

In its sample, this clonotype was seen a few times. The rearrangement joins TRBV6-2 or TRBV6-3 to TRBJ2-7; TRBD1 might be the D (6 bases). Trimming took 2 bases from V and 1 from J, leaving 18 bases between them. The length of the CDR3 is 17 residues. CDR1 is MNHEY and CDR2 is SVGEGT in the germline V gene. For the CDR3, the DNA is TGTGCCAGCAGTTACCCGCTTCGATTTCAGGGGTCCTACGAGCAGTACTTC. Translating gives CASSYPLRFQGSYEQYF.

The DNA of the CDR3 is TGCGCCAGCAGCTTGGAAGCAGGGGGAACTAGGAGACAGTACTTC. Amino acid sequence: CASSLEAGGTRRQYF. This chain joins TRBV5-1 and TRBJ2-4; 7 bases line up with TRBD1. Per the germline V gene, CDR1 is SGHRS and CDR2 is YFSETQ. CDR3 length: 15 residues. The V segment lost 0 bases and the J segment 13 bases; nucleotides outside the gene matches: 13.

The chain's CDR3 is CASKYPDHNEQFF. The CDR3 region has the DNA TGTGCCAGCAAGTATCCGGATCACAATGAGCAGTTCTTC. This chain uses TRBV6-6 with TRBJ2-1; D unresolved. V lost 7 bases and J 5 bases, leaving 12 bases between the germline ends. Germline V CDR1 and CDR2: MNHNY, SVGAGI (reference sequence). This CDR3 comprises 13 residues.

The chain joins TRBV4-1 to TRBJ2-2; unclear D gene. CDR1 is MGHRA, CDR2 YSYEKL, per germline. The V and J ends lost 0 bases and 7 bases respectively, with 24 bases between them. CDR3 length: 19 residues. CDR3 amino acids: CASSQDPLGSSYKDGELFF. The CDR3 DNA reads TGCGCCAGCAGCCAAGACCCCCTCGGTAGTAGTTATAAGGACGGGGAGCTGTTTTTT.

The rearrangement links TRBV11-3 to TRBJ2-1, with 7 positions matching TRBD2. Trimming at V came to 0 bases and at J to 5 bases, leaving 1 base not matched to a gene. This CDR3 is built from 14 residues. CDR1 and CDR2 from the germline V gene are SGHNT and YENEEA. This chain's CDR3 is CASSLDLADNEQFF. In nucleotides, the CDR3 is TGTGCCAGCAGCTTAGATCTAGCGGACAATGAGCAGTTCTTC.

The chain joins TRBV10-3 to TRBJ1-1; D remains ambiguous. This CDR3 has 12 amino acids. Germline CDR1 is ENHRY and CDR2 is SYGVKD. Between the trimmed V and J ends, which lost 11 bases and 1 base, there was a span of 11 bases. The CDR3 bases are TGTGCCTCTCAAGCACCGAACACTGAAGCTTTCTTT. Translated, it gives CASQAPNTEAFF.

This clonotype was seen only a few times. The chain recombines TRBV5-1 with TRBJ1-2; D uncertain. Looked up from germline, CDR1 is SGHRS and CDR2 is YFSETQ. V was pared by 4 bases and J by 1 base, with 14 bases between. The CDR3 length is 15 residues. The CDR3 region has the DNA TGCGCCAGCAGCGCCACGGCGGGCGGTAACTATGGCTACACCTTC. This encodes CASSATAGGNYGYTF.

This chain links TRBV5-1 with TRBJ2-6; possibly TRBD2 for D (6 bases). The ends were cut back, 7 bases at V and 2 bases at J, with 7 bases in the middle. Per the germline V gene, CDR1 is SGHRS and CDR2 is YFSETQ. The CDR3 contains 13 residues. CDR3 DNA: TGCGCCAGCGGGACTGCTGGGGCCAACGTCCTGACTTTC. Translation gives CASGTAGANVLTF.

This clonotype has more than one count but fewer than ten. The chain is built from TRBV7-9 and TRBJ1-2; TRBD1 agrees at 10 bases. Trimming took 4 bases from V and 1 from J; bases not matched to a gene: 3. The CDR3 length is 15 residues. Germline lookup yields CDR1 SEHNR and CDR2 FQNEAQ (reference sequence). This chain's CDR3 is CASSSGQGGNYGYTF. The DNA for the CDR3 is TGTGCCAGCAGCTCCGGACAGGGGGGTAACTATGGCTACACCTTC.

The chain uses TRBV20-1 and TRBJ1-5; the D gene is possibly TRBD1 (6 bases). Germline-derived CDR1 and CDR2 are DFQATT and SNEGSKA (reference sequence). Trimming took 0 bases from V and 2 from J, leaving 8 bases between them. There are 14 residues in the CDR3. Written as DNA, the CDR3 is TGCAGTGCTAGAGAGGACAGCGGCAATCAGCCCCAGCATTTT. Translated: CSAREDSGNQPQHF.

The chain recombines TRBV20-1 with TRBJ2-7; TRBD2 agrees at 8 bases. CDR1 and CDR2 from the germline V gene are DFQATT and SNEGSKA (reference sequence). This CDR3 has 14 residues. The ends lost 5 bases at V and 4 bases at J; junction bases unmatched: 10. CDR3 protein: CSAETGTREYEQYF. CDR3 DNA: TGCAGTGCTGAGACCGGGACTAGAGAGTACGAGCAGTACTTC.

This chain joins TRBV10-3 and TRBJ1-1; D possibly corresponds to TRBD1 (5 bases). Trimming stripped 4 bases from V and 4 bases from J, with 10 bases between. The CDR3 sequence is 13 residues long. Germline V lookup: CDR1 ENHRY, CDR2 SYGVKD. The CDR3 sequence: CAISVLGVTEAFF. The DNA for the CDR3 is TGTGCCATCAGTGTGTTGGGGGTCACTGAAGCTTTCTTT.

The V gene is TRBV10-3, the J gene TRBJ2-3; tentatively, D is TRBD1 (6 bases). The ends were cut back, 0 bases at V and 2 bases at J, with 12 bases in the middle. The CDR3 runs to 16 residues. CDR1 and CDR2 (germline): ENHRY, SYGVKD. The CDR3 bases are TGTGCCATCAGTGAGTCGGGGACACACCACACAGATACGCAGTATTTT. This encodes CAISESGTHHTDTQYF.

The V call is TRBV7-3, the J call TRBJ2-1, with 12 bases identical to TRBD2. Trimming cost V 5 bases and J 9 bases; bases outside gene matches: 14. Germline-derived CDR1 and CDR2 are SGHTA and FQGTGA. The CDR3 loop spans 17 amino acids. For the CDR3, the DNA is TGTGCCAGCAGCCCGAGGACTAGCGGGAAACAGGCTGTTGAGCAGTTCTTC. Residues: CASSPRTSGKQAVEQFF.

This clonotype was recorded at least ten times. The chain couples TRBV4-2 to TRBJ1-1; 9 bases agree with TRBD1. Germline CDR1 is LGHNA and CDR2 is YNFKEQ. V trimming: 0 bases; J trimming: 6 bases; junction bases outside the gene matches: 5. This CDR3 contains 15 residues. In DNA, the CDR3 is TGTGCCAGCAGCCAAGATCAAGACAGGGGGGCTGAAGCTTTCTTT. This gives the protein CASSQDQDRGAEAFF.